The text below deals with one T cell receptor (beta chain). Its antigen is still unknown. The sample's time point: week 3, after first cycle of checkpoint inhibitor. Patients had no prior systemic cancer treatment, immunosuppressants or other active cancers. Measured with immunoSEQ multiplex PCR; TCRdb has only the in-frame clones, and not every one. Of roughly 11,000 clones listed, around nine tenths are singletons. This specimen comes from a study of blood T cell dynamics during melanoma immunotherapy. Germline CDR1 is MNHEY and CDR2 is SVGAGI. This CDR3 has 14 amino acids. Trimming took off 0 bases at V and 3 bases at J, with 9 bases between the two ends. Study-level points and caveats: PBMC repertoires of eventual disease-control patients split at W3 into clonality or diversity gains.

The J gene is TRBJ2-7, the V gene TRBV6-5, with D possibly being TRBD1 (6 bases). Sequences were derived from blood, sampled from a patient treated with checkpoint blockade. This receptor was identified in a human donor with melanoma. CDR3 coding DNA: TGTGCCAGCAGTTACTCGGGACAAGACTACGAGCAGTACTTC. Protein sequence: CASSYSGQDYEQYF.